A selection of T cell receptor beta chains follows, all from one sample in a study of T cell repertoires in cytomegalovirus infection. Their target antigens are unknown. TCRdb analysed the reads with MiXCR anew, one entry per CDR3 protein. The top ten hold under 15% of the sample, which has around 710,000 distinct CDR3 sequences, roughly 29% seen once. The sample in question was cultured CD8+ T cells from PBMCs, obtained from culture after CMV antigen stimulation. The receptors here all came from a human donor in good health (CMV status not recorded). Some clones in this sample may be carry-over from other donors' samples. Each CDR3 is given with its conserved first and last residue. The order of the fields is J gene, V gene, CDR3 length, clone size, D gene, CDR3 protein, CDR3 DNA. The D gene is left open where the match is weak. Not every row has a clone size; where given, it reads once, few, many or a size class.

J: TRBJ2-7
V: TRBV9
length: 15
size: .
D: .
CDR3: CASSVAGGPVAEQYF
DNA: TGTGCCAGCAGCGTAGCCGGGGGACCCGTCGCCGAGCAGTACTTC

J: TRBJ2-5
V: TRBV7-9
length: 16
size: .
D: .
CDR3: CASGRGAMPLRETQYF
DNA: TGTGCCAGCGGCCGGGGCGCCATGCCCCTCAGGGAGACCCAGTACTTC

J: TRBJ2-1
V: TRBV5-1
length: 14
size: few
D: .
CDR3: CASSLGDQYNEQFF
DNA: TGCGCCAGCAGCTTGGGGGACCAGTACAATGAGCAGTTCTTC

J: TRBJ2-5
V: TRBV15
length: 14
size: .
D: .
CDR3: CATSPGGSQETQYF
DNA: TGTGCCACCAGCCCTGGGGGGTCTCAAGAGACCCAGTACTTC

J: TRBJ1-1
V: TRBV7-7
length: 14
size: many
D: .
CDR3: CASSHGGMNTEAFF
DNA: TGTGCTAGCAGCCATGGGGGCATGAACACTGAAGCTTTCTTT

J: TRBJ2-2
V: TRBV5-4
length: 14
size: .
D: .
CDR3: CASSLKGGPGELFF
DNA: TGTGCCAGCAGCTTGAAGGGGGGCCCCGGGGAGCTGTTTTTT

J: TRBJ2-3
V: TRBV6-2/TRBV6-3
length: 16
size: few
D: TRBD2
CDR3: CASSPHLAGGADTQYF
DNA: TGTGCCAGCAGTCCGCACCTAGCGGGGGGCGCAGATACGCAGTATTTT

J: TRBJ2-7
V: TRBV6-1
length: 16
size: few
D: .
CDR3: CASSEPGPSRWHEQYF
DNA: TGTGCCAGCAGTGAACCAGGGCCCTCTCGATGGCACGAGCAGTACTTC

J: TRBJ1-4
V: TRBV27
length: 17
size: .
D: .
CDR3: CASSLYLGGTSNEKLFF
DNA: TGTGCCAGCAGTTTATATCTCGGGGGGACTTCTAATGAAAAACTGTTTTTT

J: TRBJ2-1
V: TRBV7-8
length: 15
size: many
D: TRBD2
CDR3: CASSSISGGSNEQFF
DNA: TGTGCCAGCAGCTCCATTAGCGGGGGGTCCAATGAGCAGTTCTTC

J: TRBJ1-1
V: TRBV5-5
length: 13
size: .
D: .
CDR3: CASSLRTSTEAFF
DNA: TGTGCCAGCAGCTTGCGAACATCCACGGAAGCTTTCTTT

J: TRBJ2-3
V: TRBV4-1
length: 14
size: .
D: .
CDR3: CASSHTPGTDTQYF
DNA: TGCGCCAGCAGCCACACCCCGGGGACAGATACGCAGTATTTT

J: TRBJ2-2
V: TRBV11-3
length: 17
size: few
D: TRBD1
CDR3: CASSPHGGRGQPGELFF
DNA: TGTGCCAGCAGCCCCCATGGGGGCAGGGGGCAACCCGGGGAGCTGTTTTTT

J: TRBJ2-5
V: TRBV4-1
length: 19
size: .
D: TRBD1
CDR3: CASSQDFGRGNLRGETQYF
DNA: TGCGCCAGCAGCCAAGATTTTGGCAGGGGGAACCTAAGAGGGGAGACCCAGTACTTC

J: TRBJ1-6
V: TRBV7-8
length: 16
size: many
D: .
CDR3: CASSTRTDLYNSPLHF
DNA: TGTGCCAGCAGCACTCGGACAGACCTCTATAATTCACCCCTCCACTTT

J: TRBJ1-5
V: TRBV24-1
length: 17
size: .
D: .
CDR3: CATSEGGTGSSNQPQHF
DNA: TGTGCCACCAGTGAAGGTGGGACGGGATCGAGCAATCAGCCCCAGCATTTT

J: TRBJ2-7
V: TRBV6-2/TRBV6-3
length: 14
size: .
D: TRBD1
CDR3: CASVARTGSYEQYF
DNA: TGTGCCAGCGTCGCTCGGACAGGATCCTACGAGCAGTACTTC

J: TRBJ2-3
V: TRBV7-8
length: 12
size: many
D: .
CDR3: CASTKRLDTQYF
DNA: TGTGCCAGCACCAAGAGGCTGGATACGCAGTATTTT

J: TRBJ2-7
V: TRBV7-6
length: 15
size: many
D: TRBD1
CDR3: CASSLSGQGPYEQYF
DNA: TGTGCCAGCAGCCTCTCAGGACAGGGTCCTTACGAGCAGTACTTC

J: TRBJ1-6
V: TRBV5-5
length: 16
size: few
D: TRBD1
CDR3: CASRRDSAGDNSPLHF
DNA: TGTGCCAGCAGACGGGACAGTGCAGGAGACAATTCACCCCTCCACTTT

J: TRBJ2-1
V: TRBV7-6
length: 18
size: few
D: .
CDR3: CASSLDYLGRPSYNEQFF
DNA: TGTGCCAGCAGCTTAGATTATTTAGGGAGACCCTCCTACAATGAGCAGTTCTTC

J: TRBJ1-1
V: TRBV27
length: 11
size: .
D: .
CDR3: CASRTASEAFF
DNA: TGTGCCAGCAGGACAGCCTCGGAAGCTTTCTTT

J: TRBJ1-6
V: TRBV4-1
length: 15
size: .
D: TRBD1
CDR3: CASSSRDSYNSPLHF
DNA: TGCGCCAGCAGCAGCCGGGACAGCTATAATTCACCCCTCCACTTT

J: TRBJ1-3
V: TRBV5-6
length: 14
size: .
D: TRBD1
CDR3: CASTFRQGRNTIYF
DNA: TGTGCCAGCACCTTTCGACAGGGGAGAAACACCATATATTTT

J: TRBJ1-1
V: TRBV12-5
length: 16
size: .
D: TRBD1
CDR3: CASGSWGQGRDTEAFF
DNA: TGTGCTAGTGGTTCCTGGGGACAGGGCAGGGACACTGAAGCTTTCTTT

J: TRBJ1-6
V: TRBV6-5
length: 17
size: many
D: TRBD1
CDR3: CASSYSGQGASRSPLHF
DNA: TGTGCCAGCAGTTACTCGGGTCAGGGGGCGTCAAGATCACCCCTCCACTTT

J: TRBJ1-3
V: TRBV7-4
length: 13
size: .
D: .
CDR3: CASSQDPGNTIYF
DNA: TGTGCCAGCAGCCAAGACCCTGGAAACACCATATATTTT

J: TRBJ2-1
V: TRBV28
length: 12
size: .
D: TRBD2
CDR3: CASSFGLAEQFF
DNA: TGTGCCAGCAGTTTCGGACTAGCAGAGCAGTTCTTC

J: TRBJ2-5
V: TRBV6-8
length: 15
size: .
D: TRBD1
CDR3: CASSYTTGAAETQYF
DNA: TGTGCCAGCAGTTACACTACAGGGGCAGCGGAGACCCAGTACTTC

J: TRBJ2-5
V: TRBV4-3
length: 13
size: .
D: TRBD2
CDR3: CASSQVEAGTREF
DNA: TGCGCCAGCAGCCAAGTGGAGGCCGGGACTAGGGAATTC

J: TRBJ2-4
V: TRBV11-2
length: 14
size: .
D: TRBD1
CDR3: CASSSWDRENIQYF
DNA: TGTGCCAGCAGCTCGTGGGACAGGGAAAACATTCAGTACTTC

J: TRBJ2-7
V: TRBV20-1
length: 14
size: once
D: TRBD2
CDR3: CSANRLAGPYEQYF
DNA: TGCAGTGCTAACCGACTAGCGGGTCCCTACGAGCAGTACTTC

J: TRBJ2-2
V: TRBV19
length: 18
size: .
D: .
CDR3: CASSISGHPTKNTGELFF
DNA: TGTGCCAGTAGTATATCAGGTCATCCTACTAAAAACACCGGGGAGCTGTTTTTT

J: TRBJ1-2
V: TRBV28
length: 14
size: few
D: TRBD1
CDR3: CASSLPGGWYGYTF
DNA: TGTGCCAGCAGTTTGCCAGGGGGCTGGTATGGCTACACCTTC

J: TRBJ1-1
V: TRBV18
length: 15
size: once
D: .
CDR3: CASSPPQGPLAEAFF
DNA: TGTGCCAGCTCACCACCGCAGGGGCCGTTGGCTGAAGCTTTCTTT

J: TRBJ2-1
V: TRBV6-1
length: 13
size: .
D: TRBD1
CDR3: CATRGQGVNEQFF
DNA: TGTGCCACCAGAGGACAGGGAGTGAATGAGCAGTTCTTC

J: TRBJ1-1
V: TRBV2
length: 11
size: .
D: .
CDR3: CASLNILEAFF
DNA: TGTGCCAGCCTGAACATCCTTGAAGCTTTCTTT

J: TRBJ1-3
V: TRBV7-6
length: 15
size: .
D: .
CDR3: CASSTGKSSGNTIYF
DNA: TGTGCCAGCAGCACAGGGAAGAGCTCTGGAAACACCATATATTTT

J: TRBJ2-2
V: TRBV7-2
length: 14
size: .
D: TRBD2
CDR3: CASRGREGQRELFF
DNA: TGTGCCAGCAGAGGGAGGGAGGGGCAAAGGGAGCTGTTTTTT

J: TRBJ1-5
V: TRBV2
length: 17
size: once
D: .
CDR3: CASSAPGNGGSNQPQHF
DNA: TGTGCCAGCAGTGCGCCAGGGAATGGGGGTAGCAATCAGCCCCAGCATTTT

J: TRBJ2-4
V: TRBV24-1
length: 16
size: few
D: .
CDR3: CATSDSSGTAKNIQYF
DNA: TGTGCCACCAGTGATTCTTCAGGGACGGCCAAAAACATTCAGTACTTC

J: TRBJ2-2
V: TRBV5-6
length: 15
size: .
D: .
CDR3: CASSLDTEPTGELFF
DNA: TGTGCCAGCAGCTTGGACACCGAGCCTACCGGGGAGCTGTTTTTT

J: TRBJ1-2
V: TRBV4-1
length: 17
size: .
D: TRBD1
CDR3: CASSQNAGTGGDYGYTF
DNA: TGCGCCAGCAGCCAAAATGCCGGGACAGGGGGCGACTATGGCTACACCTTC

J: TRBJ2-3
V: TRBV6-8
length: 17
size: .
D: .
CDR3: CASSLSPGAPHADTQYF
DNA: TGTGCCAGCAGCCTCTCCCCGGGGGCCCCACATGCAGATACGCAGTATTTT

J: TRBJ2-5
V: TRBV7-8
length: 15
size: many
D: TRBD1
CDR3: CASSFGTGGGETQYF
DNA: TGTGCCAGCAGCTTCGGGACAGGGGGCGGAGAGACCCAGTACTTC

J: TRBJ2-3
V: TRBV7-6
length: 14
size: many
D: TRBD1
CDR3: CASNDRDHTDTQYF
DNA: TGTGCCAGCAACGACAGGGATCACACAGATACGCAGTATTTT

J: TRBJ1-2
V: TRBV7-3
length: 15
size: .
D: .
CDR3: CASSRAPDSLYGYTF
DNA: TGTGCCAGCAGCCGTGCACCGGACAGCCTCTATGGCTACACCTTC

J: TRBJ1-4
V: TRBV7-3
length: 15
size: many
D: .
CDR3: CASSSHIATNEKLFF
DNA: TGTGCCAGCAGCTCCCACATTGCAACTAATGAAAAACTGTTTTTT

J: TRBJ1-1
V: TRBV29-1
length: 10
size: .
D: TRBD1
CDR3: CSVTGDGAFF
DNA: TGCAGCGTAACAGGGGATGGAGCTTTCTTT

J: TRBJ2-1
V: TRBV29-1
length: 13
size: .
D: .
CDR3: CSVRGRGSNEQFF
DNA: TGCAGCGTTCGGGGTCGGGGGAGCAATGAGCAGTTCTTC

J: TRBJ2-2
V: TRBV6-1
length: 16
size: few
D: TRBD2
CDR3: CASRAAGGFNTGELFF
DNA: TGTGCCAGCAGAGCGGCGGGGGGTTTTAACACCGGGGAGCTGTTTTTT

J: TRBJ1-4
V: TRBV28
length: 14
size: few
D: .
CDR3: CASNRRNGNEKLFF
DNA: TGTGCCAGCAATAGGAGGAATGGTAATGAAAAACTGTTTTTT

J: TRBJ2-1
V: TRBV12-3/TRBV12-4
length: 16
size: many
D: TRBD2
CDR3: CASSLATSGHYNEQFF
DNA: TGTGCCAGCAGTTTAGCGACTAGCGGCCACTACAATGAGCAGTTCTTC

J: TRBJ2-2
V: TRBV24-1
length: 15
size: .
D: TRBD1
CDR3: CATSEGQGRTGELFF
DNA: TGTGCCACCAGTGAGGGACAGGGGCGCACCGGGGAGCTGTTTTTT

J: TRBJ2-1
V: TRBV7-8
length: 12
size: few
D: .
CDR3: CASSPPVDEQFF
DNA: TGTGCCAGCAGCCCTCCAGTCGATGAGCAGTTCTTC

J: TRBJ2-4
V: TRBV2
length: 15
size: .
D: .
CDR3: CASSPLPGASNIQYF
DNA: TGTGCCAGCAGTCCCCTCCCGGGGGCGTCAAACATTCAGTACTTC